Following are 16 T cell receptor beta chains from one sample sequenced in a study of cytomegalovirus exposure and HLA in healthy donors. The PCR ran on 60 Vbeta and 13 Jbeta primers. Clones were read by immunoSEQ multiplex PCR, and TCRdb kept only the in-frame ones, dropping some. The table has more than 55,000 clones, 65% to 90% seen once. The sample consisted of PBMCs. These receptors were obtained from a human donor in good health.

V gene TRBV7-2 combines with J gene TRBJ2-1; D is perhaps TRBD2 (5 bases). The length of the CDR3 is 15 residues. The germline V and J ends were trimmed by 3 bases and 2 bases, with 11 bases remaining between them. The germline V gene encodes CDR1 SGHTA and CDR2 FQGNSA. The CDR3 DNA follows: TGTGCCAGCAGCTTTCTGGCGGGTGCCTACAATGAGCAGTTCTTC. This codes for CASSFLAGAYNEQFF.

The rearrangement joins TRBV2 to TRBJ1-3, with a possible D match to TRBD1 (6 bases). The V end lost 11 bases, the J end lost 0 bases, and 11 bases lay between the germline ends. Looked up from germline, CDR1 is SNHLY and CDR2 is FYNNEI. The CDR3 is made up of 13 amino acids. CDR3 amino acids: CAGTGFSGNTIYF. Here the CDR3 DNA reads TGTGCCGGTACAGGGTTCTCTGGAAACACCATATATTTT.

The CDR3 here is CASSMGTSETYEQYF. CDR3 bases: TGTGCCAGCAGCATGGGGACTAGCGAAACCTACGAGCAGTACTTC. This chain connects TRBV4-2 to TRBJ2-7; 10 bases are shared with TRBD2. V shed 5 bases and J 2 bases; nucleotides not matched to a gene: 6. The CDR3 is 15 amino acids. Germline V lookup: CDR1 LGHNA, CDR2 YNFKEQ.

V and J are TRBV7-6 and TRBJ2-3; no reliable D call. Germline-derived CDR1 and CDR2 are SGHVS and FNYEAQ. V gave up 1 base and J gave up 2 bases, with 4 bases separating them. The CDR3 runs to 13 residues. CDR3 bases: TGTGCCAGCAGCTTAGGCGACACAGATACGCAGTATTTT. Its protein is CASSLGDTDTQYF.

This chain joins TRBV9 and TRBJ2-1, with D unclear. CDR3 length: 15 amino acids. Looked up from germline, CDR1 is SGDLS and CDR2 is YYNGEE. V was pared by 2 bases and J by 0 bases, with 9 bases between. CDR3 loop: CASSVTPFSYNEQFF. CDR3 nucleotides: TGTGCCAGCAGCGTTACTCCATTCTCCTACAATGAGCAGTTCTTC.

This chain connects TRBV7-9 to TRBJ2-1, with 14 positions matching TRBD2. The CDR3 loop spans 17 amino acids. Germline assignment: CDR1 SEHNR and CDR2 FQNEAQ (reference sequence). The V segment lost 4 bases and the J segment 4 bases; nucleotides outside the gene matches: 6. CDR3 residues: CASSSPGTSGRYNEQFF. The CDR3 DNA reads TGTGCCAGCAGCTCCCCTGGGACTAGCGGGAGATACAATGAGCAGTTCTTC.

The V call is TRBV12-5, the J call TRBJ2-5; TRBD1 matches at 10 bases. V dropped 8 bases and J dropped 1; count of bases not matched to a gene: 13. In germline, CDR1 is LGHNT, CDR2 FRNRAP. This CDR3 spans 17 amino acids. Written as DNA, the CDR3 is TGTGCTAGTAGCCGGGACAGGGGCACGAGCCCCCAAGAGACCCAGTACTTC. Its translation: CASSRDRGTSPQETQYF.

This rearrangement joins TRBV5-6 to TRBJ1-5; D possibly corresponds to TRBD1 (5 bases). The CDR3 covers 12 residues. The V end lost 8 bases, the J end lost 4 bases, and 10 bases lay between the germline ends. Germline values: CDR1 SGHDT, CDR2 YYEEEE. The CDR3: CASSTVNQPQHF. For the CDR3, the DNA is TGTGCCAGTTCGACAGTGAATCAGCCCCAGCATTTT. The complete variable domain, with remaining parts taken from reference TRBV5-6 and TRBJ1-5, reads DAGVTQSPTHLIKTRGQQVTLRCSPKSGHDTVSWYQQALGQGPQFIFQYYEEEERQRGNFPDRFSGHQFPNYSSELNVNALLLGDSALYLCASSTVNQPQHFGDGTRLSIL.

The CDR3 DNA follows: TGTGCCAGCAGTTTGGAGGTAGGGGGTTACAATAACAATGAGCAGTTCTTC. This gives the protein CASSLEVGGYNNNEQFF. The chain recombines TRBV28 with TRBJ2-1; a possible D gene is TRBD1 (6 bases). Germline CDR1 and CDR2: MDHEN and SYDVKM. Trimming removed 3 bases at V and 5 bases at J, with 20 bases between. This CDR3 comprises 17 residues.

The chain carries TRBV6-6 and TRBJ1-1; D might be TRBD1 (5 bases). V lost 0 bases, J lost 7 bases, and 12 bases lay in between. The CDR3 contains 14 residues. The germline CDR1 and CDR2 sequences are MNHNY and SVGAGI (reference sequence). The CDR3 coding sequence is TGTGCCAGCAGTTACTCAAGCAGGGTTAATGAAGCTTTCTTT. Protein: CASSYSSRVNEAFF.

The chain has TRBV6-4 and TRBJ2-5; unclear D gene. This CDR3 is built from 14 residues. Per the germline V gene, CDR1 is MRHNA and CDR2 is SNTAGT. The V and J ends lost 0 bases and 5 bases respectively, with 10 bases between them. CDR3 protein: CASSDSDHSETQYF. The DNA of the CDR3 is TGTGCCAGCAGTGACTCCGATCACTCGGAGACCCAGTACTTC.

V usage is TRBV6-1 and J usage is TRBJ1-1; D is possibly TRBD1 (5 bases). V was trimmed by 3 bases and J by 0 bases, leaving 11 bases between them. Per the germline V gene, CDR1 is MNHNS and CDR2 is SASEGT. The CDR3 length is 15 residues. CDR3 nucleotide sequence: TGTGCCAGCAGTGATTCAGGGAAGATGAACACTGAAGCTTTCTTT. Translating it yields CASSDSGKMNTEAFF.

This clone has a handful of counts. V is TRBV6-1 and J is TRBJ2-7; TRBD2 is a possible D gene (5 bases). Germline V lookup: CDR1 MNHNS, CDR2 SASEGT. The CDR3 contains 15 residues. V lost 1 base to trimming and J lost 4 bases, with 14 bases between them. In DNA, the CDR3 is TGTGCCAGCAGTGAAGTGGTTGGAGGAGAATACGAGCAGTACTTC. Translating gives CASSEVVGGEYEQYF.

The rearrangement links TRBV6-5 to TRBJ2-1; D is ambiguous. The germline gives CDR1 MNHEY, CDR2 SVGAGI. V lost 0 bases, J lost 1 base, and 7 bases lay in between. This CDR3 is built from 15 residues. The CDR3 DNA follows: TGTGCCAGCAGTTACTCTGGCGGATCCTACAATGAGCAGTTCTTC. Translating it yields CASSYSGGSYNEQFF.

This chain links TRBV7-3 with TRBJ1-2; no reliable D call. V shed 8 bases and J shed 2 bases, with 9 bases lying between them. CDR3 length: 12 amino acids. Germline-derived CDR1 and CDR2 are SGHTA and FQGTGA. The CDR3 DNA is TGTGCCAGCCCCGGGAGAAACTATGGCTACACCTTC. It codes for CASPGRNYGYTF.

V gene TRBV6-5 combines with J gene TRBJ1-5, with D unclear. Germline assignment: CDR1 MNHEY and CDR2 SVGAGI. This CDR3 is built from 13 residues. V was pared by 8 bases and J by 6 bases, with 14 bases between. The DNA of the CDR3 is TGTGCCAGCGGACGGACGGGGATTCAGCCCCAGCATTTT. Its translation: CASGRTGIQPQHF.